The rows below give T cell receptor beta chains drawn from one sample of a study of intratumoral heterogeneity in liver cancer. The repertoire was sequenced with immunoSEQ multiplex PCR; TCRdb's copy has only in-frame clones and lacks some. The repertoire holds tens of thousands of clones, with just under 75% as singletons. The starting material was tumor-adjacent normal tissue, obtained before any cancer treatment. The receptors derive from a woman aged 70-85 years with hepatocellular carcinoma. CDR3s leave out the opening cysteine and the closing phenylalanine or tryptophan. The order of the fields is V gene, J gene, CDR3 length, clone size, CDR3 protein. Clone size is stated in some rows and not others, as once, few, many or a class when expanded.

TRBV18	TRBJ2-7	11	-	ASSGTNNYEQY
TRBV4-1	TRBJ2-2	17	-	ASSLKAGLAGGQGGELF
TRBV3-1/TRBV3-2	TRBJ2-6	14	-	ASSQFGFSGANVLT
TRBV9	TRBJ1-2	13	-	ASSARVSANYGYT
TRBV12-5	TRBJ2-7	14	-	ASGLVLRPTSYEQY
TRBV5-1	TRBJ2-2	13	few	ASRPGTVVTGELF
TRBV28	TRBJ1-2	14	-	ASSFGLGGQGDGYT
TRBV2	TRBJ2-7	11	-	ASSGEGTYEQY
TRBV19	TRBJ2-7	13	few	ASSTLAGGLNEQY
TRBV19	TRBJ1-1	10	once	ASRPQGTEAF
TRBV9	TRBJ2-1	13	few	ASSTLYPGVNEQF
TRBV5-4	TRBJ2-7	15	-	ASSLNRGLAPSYEQY
TRBV5-1	TRBJ2-5	12	-	ASSPGLAGETQY
TRBV7-3	TRBJ1-1	11	-	ASSPMGNSGFV
TRBV7-2	TRBJ2-7	12	few	ASSFRGGSYEQY
TRBV6-5	TRBJ2-1	10	-	ASTPGGNEQF
TRBV5-1	TRBJ2-7	14	-	ASSLEGGRVSYEQY
TRBV10-2	TRBJ1-2	11	-	ASGGSSRGGYT
TRBV30	TRBJ1-1	11	few	AWIPQRPLEAF
TRBV15	TRBJ1-4	13	-	ATSRDGTFNEKLF
TRBV7-8	TRBJ2-1	13	-	ASSSLAGGPYEQF
TRBV27	TRBJ1-1	13	-	ASSTHRGQNTEAF
TRBV6-5	TRBJ2-3	11	-	ASRDSDTDTQY
TRBV20-1	TRBJ2-1	9	-	SAPSLGVQF
TRBV19	TRBJ2-1	15	-	ASSRRLAASSYNEQF
TRBV9	TRBJ1-3	12	few	ASSVAGGGNTIY